These 32 T cell receptor beta chains share one sample of origin, sequenced in a study of regulatory T cells in long-lasting Graves disease. Investigators prepared the TCR beta libraries by applying iRepertoire HTBI primers and Arm-PCR of CDR3 regions. TCRdb fed the multiplex PCR reads into MiXCR, producing one record per CDR3 protein. Of 400,000 to 500,000 distinct CDR3 sequences in the sample, approximately 15% are singletons; the top ten hold around 17%. Stated time point: newly diagnosed GD, antithyroid drugs for less than 3 months. Researchers made the TCR library from RNA that was extracted from PBMCs. These data also featured in a second study, about T cells in Graves' hyperthyroidism and ophthalmopathy.

Source: peripheral blood mononuclear cells (PBMCs), taken at new diagnosis, from a patient treated with antithyroid drugs. The receptors come from a woman in her 30s with Graves disease.

This clonotype was seen repeatedly, ten times or more. V and J are TRBV30 and TRBJ2-1, with D perhaps TRBD2 (5 bases). Germline assignment: CDR1 GTSNPN and CDR2 SVGIG (reference sequence). Trimming took off 4 bases at V and 9 bases at J, with 13 bases between the two ends. There are 12 residues in the CDR3. CDR3 DNA: TGTGCCTGGACGCTAGCTGAGGCTGAGCAGTTCTTC. As protein: CAWTLAEAEQFF.

The chain uses TRBV9 and TRBJ2-1; no reliable D call. Germline V gives CDR1 SGDLS, CDR2 YYNGEE. The CDR3 covers 16 residues. V lost 0 bases to trimming and J lost 0 bases, with 10 bases between them. CDR3 in DNA: TGTGCCAGCAGCGTAGACATGATATTCTCCTACAATGAGCAGTTCTTC. As protein: CASSVDMIFSYNEQFF.

The V gene is TRBV6-4, the J gene TRBJ2-1, with TRBD2 matching over 14 bases. The V segment lost 0 bases and the J segment 6 bases; nucleotides outside the gene matches: 1. The CDR3 contains 16 residues. CDR1 is MRHNA, CDR2 SNTAGT, per germline. CDR3 amino acids: CASSDSGTSGSNEQFF. The CDR3 DNA reads TGTGCCAGCAGTGACTCCGGGACTAGCGGGAGCAATGAGCAGTTCTTC.

The sample holds a few counts of this clonotype. The chain recombines TRBV24-1 with TRBJ2-3; a possible D gene is TRBD1 (6 bases). Trimming shortened V by 6 bases and J by 4 bases, and 16 bases separated the two germline ends. Germline V lookup: CDR1 KGHDR, CDR2 SFDVKD. The CDR3 contains 15 residues. CDR3 protein: CATSNPQGGADTQYF. CDR3 DNA: TGTGCCACCAGTAACCCACAGGGTGGAGCAGATACGCAGTATTTT.

This clonotype has only a few counts. The chain combines TRBV19 with TRBJ2-7, with 7 bases fitting TRBD2. CDR1 LNHDA and CDR2 SQIVND come from the germline V gene (reference sequence). After removal of 0 bases from V and 5 bases from J, the junction contained 16 bases not matched to a gene. The CDR3 has 18 residues. The CDR3, as DNA: TGTGCCAGTAGTATAGAGCCAGTGGGAACGGGAGGACGCCACGAGCAGTACTTC. This encodes CASSIEPVGTGGRHEQYF.

This chain uses TRBV19 with TRBJ1-5, with a tentative D call TRBD1 (5 bases). The V end lost 3 bases, the J end lost 5 bases, and 11 bases lay between the germline ends. Germline V gives CDR1 LNHDA, CDR2 SQIVND (reference sequence). The length of the CDR3 is 14 residues. CDR3 in DNA: TGTGCCAGTAGTATTAGGCAGGGCCATCAGCCCCAGCATTTT. It translates to CASSIRQGHQPQHF.

The rearrangement uses TRBV10-2 and TRBJ2-1, with 9 nucleotides matching TRBD2. The CDR3 runs 16 residues. With 4 bases clipped from V and 9 bases from J, the junction kept 13 bases outside the gene matches. Germline V gene sequence: CDR1 WSHSY, CDR2 SAAADI. CDR3 in amino acids: CASSVGGGRGSAEQFF. The CDR3 bases are TGCGCCAGCAGTGTCGGGGGCGGGAGGGGGTCCGCTGAGCAGTTCTTC.

This clonotype has a count of ten or more. CDR3 amino acids: CASSLRQGAGGELFF. Written as DNA, the CDR3 is TGCGCCAGCAGCTTGAGGCAGGGGGCCGGCGGGGAGCTGTTTTTT. The chain has TRBV5-1 and TRBJ2-2, with 8 bases lining up with TRBD1. Germline CDR1 is SGHRS and CDR2 is YFSETQ. This CDR3 spans 15 amino acids. With 1 base clipped from V and 7 bases from J, the junction kept 6 bases outside the gene matches.

V is TRBV20-1 and J is TRBJ2-1; 12 nucleotides match TRBD2. There are 15 residues in the CDR3. Unmatched junction bases numbered 6, after V lost 4 bases and J lost 5 bases. The germline CDR1 and CDR2 sequences are DFQATT and SNEGSKA (reference sequence). The CDR3 loop is CSAMSRLAGDNEQFF. The DNA of the CDR3 is TGCAGTGCTATGTCCCGACTAGCGGGGGACAATGAGCAGTTCTTC.

This clonotype was detected ten times or more. The chain links TRBV5-1 to TRBJ2-3, with 11 bases fitting TRBD2. V shed 3 bases and J 0 bases; nucleotides not matched to a gene: 9. The CDR3 runs 18 residues. The germline V gene encodes CDR1 SGHRS and CDR2 YFSETQ. The CDR3 sequence is CASSWIGSGRDSTDTQYF. The DNA of the CDR3 is TGCGCCAGCAGCTGGATCGGTAGCGGGAGGGATAGCACAGATACGCAGTATTTT. The full variable domain, with the rest looked up from reference TRBV5-1 and TRBJ2-3, is KAGVTQTPRYLIKTRGQQVTLSCSPISGHRSVSWYQQTPGQGLQFLFEYFSETQRNKGNFPGRFSGRQFSNSRSEMNVSTLELGDSALYLCASSWIGSGRDSTDTQYFGPGTRLTVL.

This chain connects TRBV13 to TRBJ2-6; D not resolved. CDR1 and CDR2 from the germline V gene are PRHDT and FYEKMQ (reference sequence). The CDR3 extends over 14 amino acids. Trimming stripped 7 bases from V and 0 bases from J, with 7 bases between. CDR3 sequence (DNA): TGTGCCAGCACGCATAACTCTGGGGCCAACGTCCTGACTTTC. As protein: CASTHNSGANVLTF.

The chain carries TRBV19 and TRBJ2-5; possible D gene TRBD1, 6 bases. Germline V gene sequence: CDR1 LNHDA, CDR2 SQIVND (reference sequence). This CDR3 spans 15 amino acids. Trimming took off 6 bases at V and 2 bases at J, with 16 bases between the two ends. CDR3 in DNA: TGTGCCAGTAGACCCCGGGACACCTCACAAGAGACCCAGTACTTC. Translation gives CASRPRDTSQETQYF. Variable domain in full (rest from reference TRBV19 and TRBJ2-5): DGGITQSPKYLFRKEGQNVTLSCEQNLNHDAMYWYRQDPGQGLRLIYYSQIVNDFQKGDIAEGYSVSREKKESFPLTVTSAQKNPTAFYLCASRPRDTSQETQYFGPGTRLLVL.

This clonotype has more than one count but fewer than ten. The chain links TRBV10-1 to TRBJ1-1; D might be TRBD1 (6 bases). The CDR3 spans 14 residues. Deletions cut 0 bases from V and 6 bases from J, with 11 bases between. Per the germline V gene, CDR1 is WNHNN and CDR2 is SYGVQD (reference sequence). CDR3 amino acids: CASSESGGGAEAFF. CDR3 nucleotides: TGCGCCAGCAGTGAGTCAGGAGGGGGGGCTGAAGCTTTCTTT.

This clonotype was seen at least ten times. This chain links TRBV5-1 with TRBJ2-7; D is perhaps TRBD1 or TRBD2 (5 bases each). Trimming took 2 bases from V and 7 from J, leaving 16 bases between them. The CDR3 covers 14 residues. CDR1 and CDR2 from the germline V gene are SGHRS and YFSETQ. The CDR3 nucleotides read TGCGCCAGCAGCTTCGGGACGGCTGAGGGGGAGCAGTACTTC. Residues: CASSFGTAEGEQYF.

At least ten counts were recorded for this clonotype. J is TRBJ2-1 and V is TRBV27; 12 bases map to TRBD2. CDR3 length: 17 amino acids. CDR1 and CDR2 (germline): MNHEY, SMNVEV (reference sequence). Germline trimming cut 4 bases from V and 9 bases from J; bases unmatched to any gene: 13. The CDR3 DNA reads as TGTGCCAGCAGTTCCCCCTCTCTAGCGGGAGGGCCTATTGAGCAGTTCTTC. Translation gives CASSSPSLAGGPIEQFF.

The J gene is TRBJ1-2, the V gene TRBV29-1; tentatively, D is TRBD1 (5 bases). V shed 5 bases and J shed 4 bases, with 11 bases lying between them. Germline V lookup: CDR1 SQVTM, CDR2 ANQGSEA. CDR3 length: 12 amino acids. The CDR3 DNA is TGCAGCGTTCAAAAGGGGTCCTATGGCTACACCTTC. Protein: CSVQKGSYGYTF.

About this clonotype: This may stem from a read error, because a much larger clone lies one nucleotide away. The V call is TRBV10-3, the J call TRBJ2-5; 9 bases map to TRBD2. Germline V gene sequence: CDR1 ENHRY, CDR2 SYGVKD. This CDR3 comprises 14 residues. V was clipped by 8 bases and J by 11 bases; unmatched bases: 15. CDR3 coding DNA: TGTGCCATCTCGCAGGGGGGACTAGCAGGAGAGCAGTACTTC. This translates into CAISQGGLAGEQYF.

The chain combines TRBV15 with TRBJ2-5, with D tentatively TRBD1 (5 bases). The V and J ends lost 0 bases and 3 bases respectively, with 14 bases between them. Germline CDR1 and CDR2: LNHNV and YYDKDF (reference sequence). This CDR3 has 16 residues. The CDR3 region has the DNA TGTGCCACCAGCAGAGATCCTGGAACAGGAGAAGAGACCCAGTACTTC. Its protein is CATSRDPGTGEETQYF.

A few counts support this clonotype. The V call is TRBV30, the J call TRBJ2-5, with 16 nucleotides matching TRBD2. Trimming took 3 bases from V and 7 from J; bases not matched to a gene: 11. Germline V gene sequence: CDR1 GTSNPN, CDR2 SVGIG (reference sequence). The CDR3 runs 17 residues. Here the CDR3 reads CAWSQGLAGGRRGTQYF. For the CDR3, the DNA is TGTGCCTGGAGCCAGGGACTAGCGGGAGGGCGAAGGGGGACCCAGTACTTC.

This clonotype was detected ten times or more. The chain links TRBV6-1 to TRBJ2-7; D unclear. Trimming cost V 5 bases and J 3 bases, with 8 bases left between them. Germline values: CDR1 MNHNS, CDR2 SASEGT. The CDR3 totals 12 residues. The CDR3 loop reads CASSTKGYEQYF. In nucleotides, the CDR3 is TGTGCCAGCAGTACCAAGGGCTACGAGCAGTACTTC.

There are a few counts of this clonotype. The chain carries TRBV28 and TRBJ2-7, with D perhaps being TRBD1 or TRBD2 (5 bases each). Trimming shortened V by 2 bases and J by 9 bases, and 20 bases separated the two germline ends. The CDR3 spans 15 residues. The V gene's germline CDR1 is MDHEN and CDR2 SYDVKM. In DNA, the CDR3 is TGTGCCAGCAGTTTAGCCCCCGGCGGGCAGGGAGTGCAGTACTTC. Protein product: CASSLAPGGQGVQYF.

This clonotype has a handful of counts. This chain links TRBV11-1 with TRBJ2-1; no clear D gene. Germline CDR1 reads SGHAT; CDR2 reads FQDESV (reference sequence). The CDR3 has 13 residues. V lost 5 bases and J lost 12, with 17 bases in between. The CDR3 here is CASSVVSAPGQFF. CDR3 coding DNA: TGTGCCAGCAGCGTAGTATCTGCGCCAGGGCAGTTCTTC.

This clonotype was observed at least ten times. V is TRBV12-3 or TRBV12-4 and J is TRBJ2-7; 7 bases fit TRBD2. With 5 bases clipped from V and 3 bases from J, the junction kept 7 bases outside the gene matches. The CDR3 runs 14 residues. CDR3 residues: CASSLGLEGYEQYF. The CDR3, as DNA: TGTGCCAGCAGTCTTGGACTAGAGGGCTACGAGCAGTACTTC.

This clonotype was seen ten or more times. V and J are TRBV20-1 and TRBJ1-1, with D unclear. The CDR3 sequence is 13 residues long. Germline CDR1 DFQATT, CDR2 SNEGSKA (reference sequence). Trimming took off 3 bases at V and 0 bases at J, with 8 bases between the two ends. This CDR3 reads CSASRGLNTEAFF. In nucleotides, the CDR3 is TGCAGTGCTAGTAGAGGGCTGAACACTGAAGCTTTCTTT.

Concerning this clonotype itself: At one boundary the junction diverges from the germline segment, which might be a read error. V gene TRBV6-1 combines with J gene TRBJ1-5, with TRBD1 as a possible D gene (5 bases). This CDR3 contains 15 residues. Germline CDR1 is MNHNS and CDR2 is SASEGT. This chain's CDR3 is CAGSNGWGVGQPQHF. The CDR3 DNA follows: TGTGCCGGCAGTAACGGTTGGGGGGTTGGTCAGCCCCAGCATTTT.

This chain links TRBV15 with TRBJ2-7; 7 bases line up with TRBD1. Germline trimming cut 3 bases from V and 2 bases from J; bases unmatched to any gene: 4. Germline assignment: CDR1 LNHNV and CDR2 YYDKDF (reference sequence). This CDR3 is built from 14 residues. CDR3 amino acids: CATSRRGTAYEQYF. Written as DNA, the CDR3 is TGTGCCACCAGCAGGAGGGGGACAGCCTACGAGCAGTACTTC.

This clonotype was detected a few times. CDR3 protein: CSAPGRRAGELFF. The CDR3 DNA reads TGCAGTGCTCCCGGGAGGCGCGCCGGGGAGCTGTTTTTT. V is TRBV20-1 and J is TRBJ2-2, with 7 bases lining up with TRBD2. The trim removed 5 bases at V and 6 bases at J, leaving 6 bases unmatched. The CDR3 length is 13 residues. The germline V gene encodes CDR1 DFQATT and CDR2 SNEGSKA (reference sequence).

This clonotype occurred many times. V usage is TRBV3-1 and J usage is TRBJ2-5; D is perhaps TRBD2 (5 bases). The V gene lost 4 bases and the J gene lost 4 bases, with 22 bases spanning the gap. CDR3 length: 17 residues. Germline CDR1 and CDR2: LGHDT and YNNKEL (reference sequence). This CDR3 is CASSLRAPLGSRETQYF. CDR3 DNA sequence: TGTGCCAGCAGCCTCCGGGCTCCCCTGGGGAGTAGAGAGACCCAGTACTTC.

At least ten counts were recorded for this clonotype. The DNA for the CDR3 is TGCGCCAGCAGCCGGCCGCCGACTAGCGGGAGCACAGATACGCAGTATTTT. Its protein is CASSRPPTSGSTDTQYF. The rearrangement links TRBV5-1 to TRBJ2-3; 10 bases are shared with TRBD2. This CDR3 comprises 17 residues. Unmatched junction bases numbered 8, after V lost 4 bases and J lost 0 bases. From germline, CDR1 is SGHRS and CDR2 YFSETQ.

Ten or more counts support this clonotype. The V and J genes are TRBV7-9 and TRBJ2-7; TRBD1 might be the D (5 bases). The CDR3 spans 16 residues. V was cut by 2 bases and J by 0 bases, with 14 bases left in between. Germline loops: CDR1 SEHNR, CDR2 FQNEAQ (reference sequence). CDR3 bases: TGTGCCAGCAGCTTAAAGGCAGGGATTGGCTCCTACGAGCAGTACTTC. Encoded protein: CASSLKAGIGSYEQYF.

V is TRBV19 and J is TRBJ1-4; D perhaps matches TRBD1 (5 bases). The length of the CDR3 is 13 residues. CDR1 LNHDA and CDR2 SQIVND come from the germline V gene (reference sequence). The ends were cut back, 7 bases at V and 4 bases at J, with 10 bases in the middle. The CDR3 coding sequence is TGTGCCAGTACTCGGCAGGGTAATGAAAAACTGTTTTTT. This encodes CASTRQGNEKLFF.

This clonotype was seen more than once but under ten times. V gene TRBV4-2 combines with J gene TRBJ1-4; no clear D. The CDR3 is 13 amino acids. Germline V gives CDR1 LGHNA, CDR2 YNFKEQ. V lost 0 bases and J lost 8, with 7 bases in between. CDR3 protein: CASSQDLGEKLFF. In nucleotides, the CDR3 is TGTGCCAGCAGCCAAGATCTGGGGGAAAAACTGTTTTTT.